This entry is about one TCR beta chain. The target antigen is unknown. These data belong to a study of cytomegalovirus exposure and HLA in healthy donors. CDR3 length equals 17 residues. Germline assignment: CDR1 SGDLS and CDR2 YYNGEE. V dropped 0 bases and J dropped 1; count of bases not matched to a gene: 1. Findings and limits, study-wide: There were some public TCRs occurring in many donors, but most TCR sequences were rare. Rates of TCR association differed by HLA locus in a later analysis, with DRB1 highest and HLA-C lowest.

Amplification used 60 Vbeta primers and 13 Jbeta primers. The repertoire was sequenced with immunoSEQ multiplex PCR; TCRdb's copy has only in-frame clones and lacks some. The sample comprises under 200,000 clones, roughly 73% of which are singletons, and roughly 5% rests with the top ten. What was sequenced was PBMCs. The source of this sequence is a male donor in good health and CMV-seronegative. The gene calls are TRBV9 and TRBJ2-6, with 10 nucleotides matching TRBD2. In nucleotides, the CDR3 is TGTGCCAGCAGCGTAGAGGGACTAGCGTCTGGGGCCAACGTCCTGACTTTC. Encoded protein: CASSVEGLASGANVLTF.